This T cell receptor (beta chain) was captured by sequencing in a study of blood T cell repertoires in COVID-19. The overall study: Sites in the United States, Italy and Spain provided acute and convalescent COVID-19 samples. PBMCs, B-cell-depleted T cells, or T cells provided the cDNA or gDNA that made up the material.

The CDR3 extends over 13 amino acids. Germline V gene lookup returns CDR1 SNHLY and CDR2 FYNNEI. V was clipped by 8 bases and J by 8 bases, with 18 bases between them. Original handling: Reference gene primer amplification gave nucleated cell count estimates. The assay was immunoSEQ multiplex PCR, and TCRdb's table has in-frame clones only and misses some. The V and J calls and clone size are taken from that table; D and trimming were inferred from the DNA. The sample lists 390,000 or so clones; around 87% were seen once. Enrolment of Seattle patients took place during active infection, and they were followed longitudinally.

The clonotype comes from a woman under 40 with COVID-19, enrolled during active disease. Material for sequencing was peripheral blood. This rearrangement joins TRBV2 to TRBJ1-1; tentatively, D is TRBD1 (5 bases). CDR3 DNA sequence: TGTGCCAGCGGGAACTTACAGGACCGGGAAGCTTTCTTT. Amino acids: CASGNLQDREAFF.